The T cell receptor beta chain described here comes from a study of T cell clonotyping in hematopoietic cell transplantation. General study points: No sorting was done, leaving CD4 and CD8 contributions mixed.

Time point denoted: recipient sample about 28 days before transplant, after cytoreduction. Remarks on this clone: Its antigen is still unknown.

The junction had 4 bases not matched to a gene; V was cut back by 3 bases and J by 8 bases. Germline loops: CDR1 GTSNPN, CDR2 SVGIG (reference sequence). This CDR3 has 13 amino acids. Produced via immunoSEQ multiplex PCR; TCRdb's table is partial and in-frame only. The table lists some 30,000 clones, around 70% of them singletons. The TCR was taken from a man between 45 and 60 years old with myelodysplastic syndrome. Some clones in this sample may be carry-over from other donors' samples. V usage is TRBV30 and J usage is TRBJ1-4; TRBD1 aligns across 9 bases. The sample in question was peripheral blood mononuclear cells, obtained before stem cell transplant. CDR3 in amino acids: CAWSDRGREKLFF. CDR3 in DNA: TGTGCCTGGAGCGACAGGGGGAGGGAAAAACTGTTTTTT.